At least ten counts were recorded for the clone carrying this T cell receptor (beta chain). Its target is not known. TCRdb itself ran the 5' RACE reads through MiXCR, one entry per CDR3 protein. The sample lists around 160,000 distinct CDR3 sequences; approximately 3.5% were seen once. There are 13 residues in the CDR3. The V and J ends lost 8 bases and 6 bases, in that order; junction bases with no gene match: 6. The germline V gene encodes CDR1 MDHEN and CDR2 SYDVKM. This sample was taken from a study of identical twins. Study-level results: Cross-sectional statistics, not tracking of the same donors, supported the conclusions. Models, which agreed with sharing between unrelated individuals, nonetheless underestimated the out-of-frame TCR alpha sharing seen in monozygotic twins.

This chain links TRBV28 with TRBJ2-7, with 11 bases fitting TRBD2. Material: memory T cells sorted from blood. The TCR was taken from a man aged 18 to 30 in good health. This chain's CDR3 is CASWYLAGGEQYF. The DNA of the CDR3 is TGTGCCAGCTGGTACCTAGCGGGAGGCGAGCAGTACTTC.